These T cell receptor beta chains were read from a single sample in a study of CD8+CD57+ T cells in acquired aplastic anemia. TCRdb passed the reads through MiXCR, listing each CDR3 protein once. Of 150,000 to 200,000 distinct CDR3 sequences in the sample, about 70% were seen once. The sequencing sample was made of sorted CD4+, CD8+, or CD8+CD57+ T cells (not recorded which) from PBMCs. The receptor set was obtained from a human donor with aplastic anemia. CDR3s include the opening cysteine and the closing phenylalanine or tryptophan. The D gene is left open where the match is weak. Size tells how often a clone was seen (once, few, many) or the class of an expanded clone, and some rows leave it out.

DNA: TGCGCCAGCAGCTTTCGCGGGGGGCCCTACGAGCAGTACTTC; CDR3: CASSFRGGPYEQYF; D: TRBD2; V: TRBV5-1; J: TRBJ2-7; size: .
DNA: TGTGCCATCAGAGGGGGGCCGGGACTAGGCCCAGATACGCAGTATTTT; CDR3: CAIRGGPGLGPDTQYF; D: TRBD2; V: TRBV10-3; J: TRBJ2-3; size: .
DNA: TGTGCCACCAGAGGGGGGGAGACCGGGGAGCTGTTTTTT; CDR3: CATRGGETGELFF; D: .; V: TRBV24-1; J: TRBJ2-2; size: .
DNA: TGTGCCAGTAGTGATACTGCCCTCTACACCTTC; CDR3: CASSDTALYTF; D: .; V: TRBV19; J: TRBJ1-2; size: few
DNA: TGTGCCAGCAGGGTCGATACGCAGTATTTT; CDR3: CASRVDTQYF; D: .; V: TRBV2; J: TRBJ2-3; size: .
DNA: TGTGCCAGCATGATGTTGGACAGGGCGTACACTGAAGCTTTCTTT; CDR3: CASMMLDRAYTEAFF; D: TRBD1; V: TRBV2; J: TRBJ1-1; size: many
DNA: TGTGCCAGCAGTGTGGACAGCACTAGCACAGATACGCAGTATTTT; CDR3: CASSVDSTSTDTQYF; D: .; V: TRBV2; J: TRBJ2-3; size: .
DNA: TGTGCCAGCAGTACAGGGACTTGGGGTGAAGCTTTCTTT; CDR3: CASSTGTWGEAFF; D: .; V: TRBV6-4; J: TRBJ1-1; size: .
DNA: TGTGCCAGTAGTTTAGGGTGGGGCACTGAAGCTTTCTTT; CDR3: CASSLGWGTEAFF; D: .; V: TRBV19; J: TRBJ1-1; size: .
DNA: TGTGCCAGCAGCTTTGACTCAGGCGGCACAGATACGCAGTATTTT; CDR3: CASSFDSGGTDTQYF; D: .; V: TRBV7-3; J: TRBJ2-3; size: .
DNA: TGCAGCGTGGGCCAGGGGGTTGGTGGCTACACCTTC; CDR3: CSVGQGVGGYTF; D: TRBD1; V: TRBV29-1; J: TRBJ1-2; size: .
DNA: TGTGCCAGCAGCTTAGGGAGGACGAACACTGAAGCTTTCTTT; CDR3: CASSLGRTNTEAFF; D: .; V: TRBV7-6; J: TRBJ1-1; size: .
DNA: TGTGCTAGCAGTGATGTTTTAGGCCTGGATACGCAGTATTTT; CDR3: CASSDVLGLDTQYF; D: .; V: TRBV25-1; J: TRBJ2-3; size: few
DNA: TGTGCCAGCAGCCAGACTTACTACAATGAGCAGTTCTTC; CDR3: CASSQTYYNEQFF; D: .; V: TRBV13; J: TRBJ2-1; size: .
DNA: TGTGCCAGCAGTGACTCGGGGAGCAATGAGCAGTTCTTC; CDR3: CASSDSGSNEQFF; D: .; V: TRBV6-4; J: TRBJ2-1; size: .
DNA: TGTGCCAGCAGCTTGGTTGGCACCCCTTACGAGCAGTACTTC; CDR3: CASSLVGTPYEQYF; D: .; V: TRBV5-5; J: TRBJ2-7; size: .
DNA: TGTGCCATCAGTCATTCTTCGACAACTACAACAGATACGCGGTATTTT; CDR3: CAISHSSTTTTDTRYF; D: .; V: TRBV25-1; J: TRBJ2-3; size: .
DNA: TGCGCCAGCAGCTTCTATTCGCCTGGTAGAGGGGTAACAGGGTTCTATGGCTACACCTTC; CDR3: CASSFYSPGRGVTGFYGYTF; D: .; V: TRBV5-1; J: TRBJ1-2; size: many
DNA: TGTGCCAGCAGCCAAGGGACCGGGGGGGCCCCCTTC; CDR3: CASSQGTGGAPF; D: TRBD2; V: TRBV14; J: TRBJ2-1; size: .
DNA: TGTGCCAGCAGCGTAGAGGGACGGAATGAGCAGTTCTTC; CDR3: CASSVEGRNEQFF; D: .; V: TRBV9; J: TRBJ2-1; size: few
DNA: TGCAGTGCTGGCCTAGCGGGAGGCCCAGATACGCAGTATTTT; CDR3: CSAGLAGGPDTQYF; D: TRBD2; V: TRBV20-1; J: TRBJ2-3; size: .
DNA: TGTGCCAGCAGCTTAGTGCTCGGGGAGGGGCAGTTCTTC; CDR3: CASSLVLGEGQFF; D: TRBD2; V: TRBV13; J: TRBJ2-1; size: .